This T cell receptor beta chain was retrieved from a study of beta chain features in type 1 diabetes. Study-wide findings and caveats: Among patients with Type 1 diabetes, TCRB CDR3s were moderately but significantly shorter in every one of the four CD4+ subsets. Patients with type 1 diabetes carried fewer insertions and had more deletions at their VDJ junctions.

With 0 bases removed from V and 3 bases from J, the gap between germline ends came to 6 bases. The germline CDR1 and CDR2 sequences are LNHNV and YYDKDF (reference sequence). The CDR3 extends over 13 amino acids. Isolated RNA was reverse transcribed in full, so expressed TCRB transcripts were sequenced. Sequenced by immunoSEQ multiplex PCR; TCRdb stores in-frame clones only, minus some. Found here are roughly 450,000 clones, approximately 14% of them singletons; the top ten hold 0.03% to 0.04%. On this clone: What it binds is unknown.

The TCR originated in a man aged 25 to 45 in good health. The sample consisted of naive CD4+ T cells from blood. The V and J genes are TRBV15 and TRBJ2-7, with D hard to call. CDR3 sequence (DNA): TGTGCCACCAGCAGAGATCTGGGCTACGAGCAGTACTTC. Amino acids: CATSRDLGYEQYF.